One T cell receptor beta chain is described in this entry. This clonotype has at least ten counts. The antigen this receptor binds is unknown. There are no base qualities to consult, and no much larger clone falls within one base. As encoded in the germline V gene (reference sequence), CDR1 is SEHNR while CDR2 is FQNEAQ. From cysteine to phenylalanine, the CDR3 is 15 amino acids long. The DNA shown is the 45-base CDR3, in frame from base 1. At the junction V is shortened by 5 bases and J by 0 bases; bases outside the gene matches: 3. This sample was included in a study of human T cells and chemical hapten exposure (dated by TCRdb to 2020 to 2023). Context from the whole study: For sensitization, 2% DPC in acetone was applied to a 2 cm by 2 cm area of upper inner arm skin. Blood was sampled from patients pre-sensitization (week 0) and at 2, 6 and about 24 weeks after DPC sensitization. Libraries were combined into a pool for sequencing, and differences in TCR yield between samples came mainly from small differences in library volumes within the pool. Alopecia areata with under or over 50% scalp involvement, alopecia totalis and alopecia universalis were represented in the patient cohort, which was mostly female. Patch testing on the upper back used Finn chambers containing 0.01% DPC, with scoring done after 6 days according to International Contact Dermatitis Research Group standards. This study followed changes in the peripheral blood TCR repertoire in vivo during primary and secondary sensitization of alopecia patients to the hapten diphenylcyclopropenone (DPC). Approximately 28 alopecia patients gave blood for TCR sequencing at one to four time points (pre-sensitization, 2, 6 and 24 weeks). Weekly therapeutic DPC doses were additionally applied to the scalp of patients throughout the approximately 24-week study period. Findings and caveats that apply to the study as a whole: Significantly more large CDR3 similarity clusters were formed by expanded TCRs than by pre-sensitization or healthy control sets, consistent with antigen-driven responses. Repeated subsampling changed both the strength of the expansion versus patch-test correlation and the threshold at which the correlation became significant. Alopecia, a presumed autoimmune disease, was present in all patients, so the immune response of the patients might differ from that of healthy individuals. DPC sensitization did not change how many TCRs were above 1 in 1000 frequency, and no evidence was found of alterations in global repertoire structure. A positive correlation was found between the number of PT1 expanded TCRs and patch test score, with significance reached at thresholds 8, 16 and 32 but not 4.

The library was generated by RACE. The instrument given in TCRdb is NextSeq 500. During library preparation, unique molecular identifiers were attached to individual cDNA molecules so that TCRs could be counted in a quantitative, reproducible way. From each blood RNA sample, both TCR alpha and TCR beta chains were sequenced. As for how the authors treated the data: The median number of TCRs per sample was 85,000 to 100,000, ranging from roughly 20,000 to 700,000. The Decombinator software suite was used to annotate V, J and CDR3 in the TCR reads. For the PS versus PT1 abundance plots, all samples were subsampled to the same number of TCRs (28,000). TCRs were defined as expanded if absent before sensitization and observed at least eight times at the 2-week time point. Using fastp trimming at Q25 and MiXCR clonotype assembly, TCRdb reanalyzed the public sequencing data and kept in-frame beta chains. Duplicate CDR3 protein sequences are folded into a single record with the most common DNA and genes. Here the V and J calls rest on TCRdb's processing, not on the authors' analysis. The sample table holds some 98,000 distinct CDR3 sequences, of which 10% to 12% were seen once. The ten largest clones take up around 3.3% of the sample.

The sample's time point label, in plain terms: pre-sensitization, week 0. Interpreted using the paper, the treatment or condition label stands for: therapeutic diphenylcyclopropenone sensitization with weekly scalp DPC. Blood at each patch-test visit was drawn before the patch test was applied. Eligible patients were aged 18 to 70, diagnosed with alopecia, deemed suitable for DPC therapy, and excluded if pregnant. Total RNA was extracted from unfractionated whole blood collected in Tempus Blood RNA tubes. The chain uses TRBV7-9 and TRBJ2-5, with 10 bases in between that match TRBD2. This sample comprised whole blood, obtained in connection with sensitization to the hapten diphenylcyclopropenone (DPC). The clonotype originates from a woman aged 55-69 years with alopecia areata. Some clones in this sample may be carry-over from other donors' samples. The CDR3 sequence is CASSRSGGYQETQYF. The sequenced DNA: TGTGCCAGCAGCCGTAGCGGGGGGTACCAAGAGACCCAGTACTTC.